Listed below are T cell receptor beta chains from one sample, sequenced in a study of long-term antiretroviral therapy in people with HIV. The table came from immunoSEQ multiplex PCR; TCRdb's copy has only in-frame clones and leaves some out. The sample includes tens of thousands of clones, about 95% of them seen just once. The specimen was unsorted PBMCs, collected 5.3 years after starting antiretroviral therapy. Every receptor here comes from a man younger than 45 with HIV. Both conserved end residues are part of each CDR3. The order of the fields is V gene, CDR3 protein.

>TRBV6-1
CASSKTLNTEAFF
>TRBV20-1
CSARGGSQQYF
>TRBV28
CASSPYILDRVVIYSYGYTF
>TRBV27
CASSSQGSNQPQHF
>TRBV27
CASSLTGQTQYF
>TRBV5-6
CASSSPSSGANVLTF
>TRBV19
CASSIASAAYEQYF
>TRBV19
CASRGQGNTEAFF
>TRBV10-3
CAIVSLLGTEAFF
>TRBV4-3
CASSQDWGSTDTQYF
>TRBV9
CASSGQGAGETQYF
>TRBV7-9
CASSFVSRYNEQFF
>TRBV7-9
CASSRQGINQPQHF
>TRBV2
CASSESARSLEQYF
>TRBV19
CASSIDSTSSYNSPLHF
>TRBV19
CASSPPGGFYNSPLHF
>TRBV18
CASSPPQGARGGYTF
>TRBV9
CASSVATLGNYGYTF
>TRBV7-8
CASSLGLAGLPGREQYF
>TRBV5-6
CASSLQGSNQPQHF
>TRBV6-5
CASTGGSYNEQFF
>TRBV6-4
CASSEGTSGTDTQYF